The TCR beta chain under discussion was sequenced for a study of blood T cell repertoires in COVID-19 (dated by TCRdb to 2018 to 2020). The study in broad terms: Samples covering the acute and convalescent phases of COVID-19 were provided by collaborators in the United States, Italy and Spain. Subjects who had been exposed to COVID-19, were actively infected with it, or had recovered from it provided the deeply sampled blood TCRbeta repertoires that made up the dataset. Sample metadata almost always included a de-identified subject ID, COVID-19 status, age in years and sex. The samples were drawn from two sources: the first 160 participants of the ongoing ImmuneRACE study, and 1,254 subjects contributed by 6 global collaborators. The prospective study material was composed of cDNA or gDNA derived from T cells, B-cell-depleted T cells, or PBMCs. Where HLA class I and class II types were available, the types were taken from metadata supplied by the sample provider, not from assay-based typing. The repertoires were released in a freely available public database meant as a resource for research on the immune response to SARS-CoV-2. Study-wide conclusions, independent of this receptor: Clinical and demographic metadata were provided uncurated, with the amount varying by source and participant.

This clone was seen only a few times. This clone's antigen is unknown. The record has no base qualities; no much larger clone is one base away. There are 17 amino acids in the CDR3, from cysteine to phenylalanine inclusive. Only CDR3 DNA is held: 51 bases, read in frame from base 1. Germline trimming amounts to 3 bases on V and 0 bases on J, with 9 as the count of junction bases outside the gene matches. In the germline V gene, CDR1 corresponds to SGDLS and CDR2 to YYNGEE. Whole blood was collected in K2EDTA tubes by collaborating institutions according to the institutions' own protocols. For TCRbeta analysis, collaborator samples were shipped as frozen whole blood, as isolated PBMCs, or as DNA extracted from either sample type. TCRbeta CDR3 regions were amplified from genomic DNA using the immunoSEQ Assay, a bias-controlled multiplex PCR. For the original study's pipeline: The number of nucleated cells in each sample was estimated by amplification of reference gene primers within the assay. To quantify the absolute abundance of each unique TCRbeta CDR3 rearrangement, sequence reads were collapsed and filtered. For each sample, productive Simpson clonality was calculated as the square root of Simpson's diversity index over productive rearrangements. TCRdb stores this immuneACCESS table with in-frame sequences only. Part of the clones is absent; in the studies checked, under half of the shortfall reflects unresolved V genes, and no reason is known for the rest. The V and J calls and clone size come from that table; D and trimming were worked out from the DNA. Here the sample has around 150,000 clones; about four fifths occur a single time. The biggest ten clones account for approximately 10% of the sample.

Recombination joined TRBV9 with TRBJ1-3; 7 middle bases align to TRBD1. The sequence was obtained from a man aged 55-75 years with active or convalescent COVID-19. Sequencing was carried out using peripheral blood. The CDR3 region has the sequence CASSARQGTLSGNTIYF. The DNA reads as follows: TGTGCCAGCAGCGCTCGACAGGGTACACTCTCTGGAAACACCATATATTTT. Supplemented by the reference TRBV9 and TRBJ1-3 proteins around the CDR3, the complete variable domain is DSGVTQTPKHLITATGQRVTLRCSPRSGDLSVYWYQQSLDQGLQFLIQYYNGEERAKGNILERFSAQQFPDLHSELNLSSLELGDSALYFCASSARQGTLSGNTIYFGEGSWLTVV.